The clone carrying this T cell receptor (beta chain) was seen ten or more times. Its antigen is not identified. The data stem from a study of T cell repertoires in cytomegalovirus infection. Study-wide background: CMV infection plus the matching HLA type was flagged by public TCR beta signatures. Study-wide results and limits: HLA-C-restricted CMV-specific TCR beta clonotypes prevailed in the ex vivo response. There were carriers of CMV plus the relevant HLA, and cumulative public TCR beta family frequency identified them.

The CDR3 runs to 15 residues. Germline V gives CDR1 DFQATT, CDR2 SNEGSKA (reference sequence). V lost 2 bases to trimming and J lost 7 bases, with 19 bases between them. One entry per CDR3 protein, called by TCRdb with MiXCR from the reads. Of some 400,000 distinct CDR3 sequences listed, 15% to 20% are singletons. Sequencing was carried out using PBMCs. The V gene is TRBV20-1, the J gene TRBJ2-3; maybe TRBD2 (6 bases). The TCR was taken from a human donor in good health (CMV status not recorded). Some clones in this sample may be carry-over from other donors' samples. CDR3 sequence (DNA): TGCAGTGCTAGACCTTCGATGACTAGTAGGAATACGCAGTATTTT. Protein: CSARPSMTSRNTQYF.